The 2 T cell receptor beta chains below all came from one sample that was sequenced in a study of blood T cell repertoires in COVID-19. Clones were sequenced by immunoSEQ multiplex PCR, and TCRdb holds only the in-frame ones, with some missing. This repertoire shows roughly 250,000 clones, approximately 91% found once; its top ten account for under 2.5%. The sample taken for sequencing was peripheral blood. The receptors here all came from a woman aged 40-49 years who had recovered from COVID-19.

This clone is a singleton in its sample. J is TRBJ2-7 and V is TRBV7-6; no clear D gene. Trimming stripped 1 base from V and 6 bases from J, with 16 bases between. The CDR3 totals 15 residues. Germline assignment: CDR1 SGHVS and CDR2 FNYEAQ. The CDR3 here is CASSLVVPGSSEQYF. CDR3 nucleotide sequence: TGTGCCAGCAGCTTAGTTGTCCCAGGATCTTCCGAGCAGTACTTC. The full variable domain, in which reference TRBV7-6 and TRBJ2-7 provide the parts outside the CDR3, is GAGVSQSPRYKVTKRGQDVALRCDPISGHVSLYWYRQALGQGPEFLTYFNYEAQQDKSGLPNDRFSAERPEGSISTLTIQRTEQRDSAMYRCASSLVVPGSSEQYFGPGTRLTVT.

V and J are TRBV10-1 and TRBJ2-2, with a tentative D call TRBD1 (6 bases). The V end was cut by 2 bases, the J end by 6 bases, with 16 bases between. The germline gives CDR1 WNHNN, CDR2 SYGVQD (reference sequence). This CDR3 is 16 amino acids long. This chain's CDR3 is CASSEPPTGMSGELFF. In DNA, the CDR3 is TGCGCCAGCAGTGAGCCCCCCACAGGGATGTCCGGGGAGCTGTTTTTT.